The clone carrying this T cell receptor beta chain was observed a few times. This table comes from immunoSEQ multiplex PCR, and its TCRdb copy is limited to in-frame clones, with some not included. Here the sample spans around 25,000 clones, around 80% being singletons. Each patient relapsed following autologous stem cell transplantation, and prior brentuximab vedotin exposure differed. This specimen belongs to a study of PD-1 blockade in classical Hodgkin lymphoma. Trimming stripped 0 bases from V and 4 bases from J, with 5 bases between. Germline CDR1 reads SGHRS; CDR2 reads YFSETQ. The CDR3 has 12 amino acids.

V gene TRBV5-1 combines with J gene TRBJ2-7, with D unclear. The receptor was isolated from a human donor with classical Hodgkin lymphoma. The source was peripheral blood mononuclear cells (PBMCs), collected at baseline. CDR3 sequence: CASSLERYEQYF. CDR3 nucleotides: TGCGCCAGCAGCTTGGAGCGATACGAGCAGTACTTC.